A selection of T cell receptor beta chains follows, all from one sample in a study of cytomegalovirus exposure and HLA in healthy donors. The method was immunoSEQ multiplex PCR; TCRdb's version includes in-frame clones alone and lacks a portion of them. The profile shows about 55,000 clones, 55% to 85% of them singletons. Source material: PBMCs. All receptors derive from a man aged 40-50 years in good health and CMV-seropositive. Both conserved end residues are part of each CDR3. Each record gives: D gene, V gene, J gene, clone size, CDR3 DNA, CDR3 protein. The D gene is left open where the match is weak. Only some rows state a clone size, as once, few, many or a class for expanded clones.

>TRBD2|TRBV10-2|TRBJ2-7|NA
TGCGCCAGCAGTGCCCCGGAGGCGGGGGCCTACGAGCAGTACTTC
CASSAPEAGAYEQYF
>NA|TRBV6-1|TRBJ2-7|NA
TGTGCCAGCAGTGACGACTACAATTCCTACGAGCAGTACTTC
CASSDDYNSYEQYF
>NA|TRBV13|TRBJ2-1|NA
TGTGCCAGCAGTGAAGACAGCTCCTACAATGAGCAGTTCTTC
CASSEDSSYNEQFF
>TRBD2|TRBV7-9|TRBJ2-5|NA
TGTGCCAGCAGCTTAGGACTAGCGGGCGTCGGCGAGACCCAGTACTTC
CASSLGLAGVGETQYF
>TRBD1|TRBV9|TRBJ2-7|NA
TGTGCCAGCAGTGCAGACAGGGCGCTAACCTACGAGCAGTACTTC
CASSADRALTYEQYF
>TRBD1|TRBV9|TRBJ1-1|NA
TGTGCCAGCAGCGACGGACAGGGGTTTGTGAACACTGAAGCTTTCTTT
CASSDGQGFVNTEAFF
>TRBD1|TRBV13|TRBJ1-2|NA
TGTGCCAGCAGCCCCAGACAGGGGTGGGGTGGCTACACCTTC
CASSPRQGWGGYTF
>NA|TRBV15|TRBJ2-1|once
TGTGCCACCACCGAGGACAGCCTCAATGAGCAGTTCTTC
CATTEDSLNEQFF
>TRBD1|TRBV5-1|TRBJ1-1|NA
TGCGCCAGCAGCTACTCACAGGGGCGCGACACTGAAGCTTTCTTT
CASSYSQGRDTEAFF
>TRBD1|TRBV6-5|TRBJ1-1|NA
TGTGCCAGCAGTAACTCCGGGACAGGGCGCACTGAAGCTTTCTTT
CASSNSGTGRTEAFF
>TRBD1|TRBV9|TRBJ2-6|NA
TGTGCCAGCAGCCCCCCCAGGCAGGGGGCCTCTGGGGCCAACGTCCTGACTTTC
CASSPPRQGASGANVLTF
>TRBD1|TRBV7-9|TRBJ2-3|NA
TGTGCCAGCAGCCCAATCCCGACAGGGGAGGTCACAGATACGCAGTATTTT
CASSPIPTGEVTDTQYF
>NA|TRBV15|TRBJ1-2|NA
TGTGCCACCAGCTCCCTCTATGGCTACACCTTC
CATSSLYGYTF
>TRBD1|TRBV6-1|TRBJ1-4|NA
TGTGCCAGCAGGGGACAGGGGTTTAATGAAAAACTGTTTTTT
CASRGQGFNEKLFF
>TRBD1|TRBV6-1|TRBJ1-5|few
TGTGCCAGCAGCGGACAGGGGCATCAGCCCCAGCATTTT
CASSGQGHQPQHF
>TRBD1|TRBV5-4|TRBJ2-7|NA
TGTGCCAGCAGTCCGGACAGGGCAGACTCCTACGAGCAGTACTTC
CASSPDRADSYEQYF
>TRBD2|TRBV7-2|TRBJ2-7|few
TGTGCCAGCAGCTTAAACAGCGGGGGGAGCTCCTACGAGCAGTACTTC
CASSLNSGGSSYEQYF
>NA|TRBV7-9|TRBJ1-2|once
TGTGCCAGCAGCTCCGACCTAGGCGGTGGCTACACCTTC
CASSSDLGGGYTF
>TRBD1|TRBV6-5|TRBJ1-1|NA
TGTGCCAGCAGTTGGACAGGGGGGAACACTGAAGCTTTCTTT
CASSWTGGNTEAFF
>NA|TRBV5-1|TRBJ2-6|NA
TGCGCCAGCAGCCCATTCGGAGGGGGCACTGGGGCCAACGTCCTGACTTTC
CASSPFGGGTGANVLTF
>NA|TRBV7-3|TRBJ1-4|NA
TGTGCCAGCAGCTTAAGTCCAGCAACTAATGAAAAACTGTTTTTT
CASSLSPATNEKLFF
>TRBD1|TRBV14|TRBJ1-3|NA
TGTGCCAGCAGCCAAGAAGGGGGCAGCTTCTCTGGAAACACCATATATTTT
CASSQEGGSFSGNTIYF
>NA|TRBV18|TRBJ1-3|few
TGTGCCAGCTCACCACCCGCCAGGGAGGCTGGAAACACCATATATTTT
CASSPPAREAGNTIYF
>NA|TRBV4-3|TRBJ1-1|NA
TGCGCCAGCAGCCATGACACAATGAACACTGAAGCTTTCTTT
CASSHDTMNTEAFF
>NA|TRBV5-1|TRBJ2-4|NA
TGCGCCAGCAGCTTGGACCCCGCCGCCACTCTAGCCAAAAACATTCAGTACTTC
CASSLDPAATLAKNIQYF
>TRBD1|TRBV30|TRBJ2-3|NA
TGTGCCTGTAACCCGGACAGGGGGGGGGATACGCAGTATTTT
CACNPDRGGDTQYF
>NA|TRBV6-5|TRBJ1-6|NA
TGTGCCAGCCGTAGCTCCTATAATTCACCCCTCCACTTT
CASRSSYNSPLHF
>TRBD1|TRBV9|TRBJ1-1|NA
TGTGCCAGCAGCGTCCGGGACAGGGCGTTGAACACTGAAGCTTTCTTT
CASSVRDRALNTEAFF
>NA|TRBV14|TRBJ2-7|NA
TGTGCCAGCAGCCAAGGCGAGGTATCCTACGAGCAGTACTTC
CASSQGEVSYEQYF
>TRBD1|TRBV6-5|TRBJ2-7|NA
TGTGCCAGCAGCCCTGGGACAGGGATGAACGAGCAGTACTTC
CASSPGTGMNEQYF
>NA|TRBV4-3|TRBJ2-5|few
TGCGCCAGCAGCCAAGAGGGCGGGAACCAAGAGACCCAGTACTTC
CASSQEGGNQETQYF
>TRBD1|TRBV9|TRBJ1-3|NA
TGTGCCAGCAGCGTATCACCGGGACAGGGGAACACCATATATTTT
CASSVSPGQGNTIYF
>TRBD1|TRBV2|TRBJ2-7|NA
TGTGCCAGCAGTTGGGACAGGGAGGCCTACGAGCAGTACTTC
CASSWDREAYEQYF
>NA|TRBV27|TRBJ2-7|NA
TGTGCCAGCAGTCTCCCGGGTTCCTACGAGCAGTACTTC
CASSLPGSYEQYF
>NA|TRBV19|TRBJ2-7|NA
TGTGCCAGTAGTCCTCCCACTAACTACGAGCAGTACTTC
CASSPPTNYEQYF
>NA|TRBV19|TRBJ1-1|NA
TGTGCCAGTAGTATGGGGCTCGGCGTGAACACTGAAGCTTTCTTT
CASSMGLGVNTEAFF